These T cell receptor beta chains were read from a single sample in a study of Ad26.COV2.S vaccination and SARS-CoV-2 variants. Method: immunoSEQ multiplex PCR; TCRdb's copy keeps in-frame clones and lacks some. The data show fewer than 800,000 clones, with approximately 88% seen just once and roughly 1.5% held by the top ten. Here the sequenced sample was peripheral blood, taken in a trial of Ad26.COV2.S vaccine versus placebo. These receptors were taken from a person aged 18-65 years who received the Ad26.COV2.S COVID-19 vaccine or a placebo. CDR3s include the opening cysteine and the closing phenylalanine or tryptophan. A D gene is named only where the DNA matches it firmly. Some rows have no size entry. The others give once, few or many, or a class for an expanded clone.

D: .
V: TRBV27
length: 14
size: .
J: TRBJ1-1
CDR3: CASSLSPLNTEAFF
DNA: TGTGCCAGCAGTTTATCTCCTCTGAACACTGAAGCTTTCTTT

D: TRBD2
V: TRBV19
length: 13
size: .
J: TRBJ2-2
CDR3: CASRAGWAGELFF
DNA: TGTGCCAGTAGAGCGGGATGGGCCGGGGAGCTGTTTTTT

D: .
V: TRBV21-1
length: 20
size: .
J: TRBJ1-2
CDR3: CASSKAPAPPLDRGDYDYTF
DNA: TGTGCCAGCAGCAAAGCGCCTGCGCCCCCCTTGGACAGGGGTGACTATGACTACACCTTC

D: .
V: TRBV7-9
length: 14
size: .
J: TRBJ1-2
CDR3: CASSLDGSNYGYTF
DNA: TGTGCCAGCAGCTTAGACGGATCTAACTATGGCTACACCTTC

D: TRBD2
V: TRBV30
length: 16
size: .
J: TRBJ2-5
CDR3: CAWSSPLAGGAETQYF
DNA: TGTGCCTGGAGTTCCCCCCTAGCGGGAGGAGCGGAGACCCAGTACTTC

D: TRBD1
V: TRBV5-1
length: 14
size: .
J: TRBJ1-3
CDR3: CASSKTGVGNTIYF
DNA: TGCGCCAGCAGCAAGACAGGGGTCGGAAACACCATATATTTT

D: TRBD2
V: TRBV19
length: 17
size: .
J: TRBJ2-7
CDR3: CASSLRLFGGSPYEQYF
DNA: TGTGCCAGTAGTCTCCGCCTCTTCGGCGGGAGCCCCTACGAGCAGTACTTC

D: .
V: TRBV11-3
length: 13
size: .
J: TRBJ2-7
CDR3: CASSLAVANEQYF
DNA: TGTGCCAGCAGCTTGGCGGTTGCCAACGAGCAGTACTTC

D: TRBD2
V: TRBV27
length: 14
size: .
J: TRBJ2-7
CDR3: CASSKAGGLWEQYF
DNA: TGTGCCAGCTCCAAAGCGGGGGGGCTCTGGGAGCAGTACTTC

D: TRBD2
V: TRBV29-1
length: 15
size: once
J: TRBJ2-1
CDR3: CSVELAGAVGNEQFF
DNA: TGCAGCGTTGAACTAGCGGGGGCGGTCGGGAATGAGCAGTTCTTC

D: TRBD2
V: TRBV5-4
length: 17
size: .
J: TRBJ2-1
CDR3: CASSLSLAGGQGNEQFF
DNA: TGTGCCAGCAGCTTATCTCTAGCGGGGGGGCAAGGTAATGAGCAGTTCTTC

D: .
V: TRBV12-5
length: 14
size: .
J: TRBJ1-5
CDR3: CASGFRKGGQPQHF
DNA: TGTGCTAGTGGTTTTCGTAAGGGAGGACAGCCCCAGCATTTT

D: TRBD1
V: TRBV5-1
length: 14
size: .
J: TRBJ1-1
CDR3: CASSFAGTDTEAFF
DNA: TGCGCCAGCAGCTTCGCCGGGACAGACACTGAAGCTTTCTTT

D: TRBD2
V: TRBV18
length: 15
size: .
J: TRBJ2-1
CDR3: CASSPGTRTINEQFF
DNA: TGTGCCAGCTCACCCGGGACTAGAACGATTAATGAGCAGTTCTTC

D: .
V: TRBV2
length: 16
size: .
J: TRBJ2-3
CDR3: CASSAQRGIHTDTQYF
DNA: TGTGCCAGCAGTGCCCAGCGAGGGATCCACACAGATACGCAGTATTTT

D: TRBD1
V: TRBV18
length: 15
size: .
J: TRBJ1-5
CDR3: CASSPVTGRDQPQHF
DNA: TGTGCCAGCTCTCCCGTGACAGGGAGGGATCAGCCCCAGCATTTT

D: TRBD1
V: TRBV19
length: 14
size: .
J: TRBJ1-1
CDR3: CASSINRDRGEAFF
DNA: TGTGCCAGTAGTATAAACCGGGACAGGGGAGAAGCTTTCTTT

D: .
V: TRBV7-2
length: 13
size: .
J: TRBJ2-7
CDR3: CASSFGNSYEQYF
DNA: TGTGCCAGCAGCTTTGGAAATTCCTACGAGCAGTACTTC

D: .
V: TRBV25-1
length: 16
size: once
J: TRBJ2-3
CDR3: CASSEVGGPSTDTQYF
DNA: TGTGCCAGCAGTGAAGTAGGCGGGCCTAGCACAGATACGCAGTATTTT

D: .
V: TRBV19
length: 12
size: .
J: TRBJ1-5
CDR3: CASRGGNQPQHF
DNA: TGTGCCAGTCGGGGTGGTAATCAGCCCCAGCATTTT

D: .
V: TRBV6-2/TRBV6-3
length: 14
size: .
J: TRBJ1-5
CDR3: CASSRQVSNQPQHF
DNA: TGTGCCAGCAGTCGACAGGTTAGCAATCAGCCCCAGCATTTT

D: .
V: TRBV5-1
length: 15
size: .
J: TRBJ1-4
CDR3: CASSPPDMQGEKLFF
DNA: TGCGCCAGCAGCCCGCCGGACATGCAGGGCGAAAAACTGTTTTTT

D: .
V: TRBV10-3
length: 12
size: .
J: TRBJ2-5
CDR3: CAISDRSETQYF
DNA: TGTGCCATCAGTGACCGCTCGGAGACCCAGTACTTC

D: .
V: TRBV2
length: 14
size: .
J: TRBJ2-2
CDR3: CASHGAINTGELFF
DNA: TGTGCCAGCCATGGAGCGATAAACACCGGGGAGCTGTTTTTT

D: .
V: TRBV5-4
length: 13
size: .
J: TRBJ2-1
CDR3: CASSLPNYNEQFF
DNA: TGTGCCAGCAGCTTGCCGAATTACAATGAGCAGTTCTTC

D: TRBD1
V: TRBV29-1
length: 17
size: .
J: TRBJ2-2
CDR3: CSVTFRDRGPNTGELFF
DNA: TGCAGCGTGACGTTCCGGGACAGGGGGCCGAACACCGGGGAGCTGTTTTTT

D: .
V: TRBV9
length: 14
size: .
J: TRBJ2-7
CDR3: CASSVTGRTVEQYF
DNA: TGTGCCAGCAGCGTAACGGGCCGAACGGTAGAGCAGTACTTC

D: .
V: TRBV18
length: 16
size: .
J: TRBJ2-7
CDR3: CASSPPGAVPTYEQYF
DNA: TGTGCCAGCTCACCACCGGGGGCAGTACCTACCTACGAGCAGTACTTC

D: TRBD2
V: TRBV5-1
length: 15
size: .
J: TRBJ2-2
CDR3: CASSYPSGNTGELFF
DNA: TGCGCCAGCAGCTACCCTAGCGGGAACACCGGGGAGCTGTTTTTT

D: .
V: TRBV7-8
length: 15
size: .
J: TRBJ1-2
CDR3: CASSLELGRAYGYTF
DNA: TGTGCCAGCAGCTTAGAATTGGGCAGGGCCTATGGCTACACCTTC

D: .
V: TRBV2
length: 13
size: .
J: TRBJ2-7
CDR3: CASSESPEYEQYF
DNA: TGTGCCAGCAGTGAAAGCCCCGAGTACGAGCAGTACTTC

D: .
V: TRBV15
length: 11
size: few
J: TRBJ2-3
CDR3: CATSRAGMQYF
DNA: TGTGCCACCAGCAGGGCAGGTATGCAGTATTTT

D: .
V: TRBV27
length: 11
size: once
J: TRBJ2-5
CDR3: CASSYGETQYF
DNA: TGTGCCAGCAGTTACGGGGAGACCCAGTACTTC

D: .
V: TRBV9
length: 15
size: .
J: TRBJ2-1
CDR3: CASSGPRDGLNEQFF
DNA: TGTGCCAGCAGCGGTCCAAGGGACGGATTAAATGAGCAGTTCTTC

D: .
V: TRBV11-2
length: 15
size: .
J: TRBJ2-7
CDR3: CASSLAGPPSYEQYF
DNA: TGTGCCAGCAGCTTAGCGGGACCTCCAAGCTACGAGCAGTACTTC

D: .
V: TRBV7-2
length: 13
size: .
J: TRBJ2-5
CDR3: CASSRDGKETQYF
DNA: TGTGCCAGCAGCCGGGACGGAAAAGAGACCCAGTACTTC

D: .
V: TRBV6-5
length: 15
size: .
J: TRBJ1-4
CDR3: CASSRRWELDEKLFF
DNA: TGTGCCAGCAGCCGAAGGTGGGAATTGGATGAAAAACTGTTTTTT

D: .
V: TRBV28
length: 15
size: .
J: TRBJ2-5
CDR3: CASSLSGQPPETQYF
DNA: TGTGCCAGCAGTTTATCTGGACAACCGCCAGAGACCCAGTACTTC

D: TRBD2
V: TRBV19
length: 17
size: .
J: TRBJ2-5
CDR3: CASSIDPPGGSRETQYF
DNA: TGTGCCAGTAGTATAGATCCCCCGGGAGGTTCCCGAGAGACCCAGTACTTC

D: TRBD2
V: TRBV7-9
length: 15
size: .
J: TRBJ2-1
CDR3: CASSVRGEGGNEQFF
DNA: TGTGCCAGCAGCGTTAGAGGGGAGGGCGGCAATGAGCAGTTCTTC

D: .
V: TRBV5-5
length: 13
size: .
J: TRBJ2-7
CDR3: CASSLAPFYEQYF
DNA: TGTGCCAGCAGCTTGGCCCCTTTTTACGAGCAGTACTTC

D: TRBD1
V: TRBV7-2
length: 15
size: .
J: TRBJ1-1
CDR3: CASRLRDSWVTEAFF
DNA: TGTGCCAGCCGACTCCGGGACAGTTGGGTCACTGAAGCTTTCTTT

D: TRBD2
V: TRBV9
length: 17
size: .
J: TRBJ2-2
CDR3: CASSVLGTSGEAGELFF
DNA: TGTGCCAGCAGCGTGTTAGGGACTAGCGGGGAGGCCGGGGAGCTGTTTTTT

D: .
V: TRBV12-3/TRBV12-4
length: 12
size: .
J: TRBJ1-1
CDR3: CASSPSHGGAFF
DNA: TGTGCCAGCAGTCCCTCCCACGGCGGGGCTTTCTTT

D: TRBD2
V: TRBV5-4
length: 15
size: .
J: TRBJ2-5
CDR3: CASSLVGLAGETQYF
DNA: TGTGCCAGCAGCTTGGTGGGACTAGCTGGAGAGACCCAGTACTTC

D: TRBD1
V: TRBV5-6
length: 15
size: .
J: TRBJ2-7
CDR3: CASSLGGTGLREQYF
DNA: TGTGCCAGCAGCTTGGGAGGGACAGGGCTAAGGGAGCAGTACTTC

D: .
V: TRBV6-6
length: 14
size: .
J: TRBJ1-6
CDR3: CASSYGGTNSPLHF
DNA: TGTGCCAGCAGTTACGGAGGGACTAATTCACCCCTCCACTTT

D: TRBD2
V: TRBV11-2
length: 13
size: .
J: TRBJ2-2
CDR3: CATPREGTGELFF
DNA: TGTGCCACCCCACGGGAGGGCACCGGGGAGCTGTTTTTT

D: .
V: TRBV3-1/TRBV3-2
length: 13
size: .
J: TRBJ2-7
CDR3: CASSQAHQGEQYF
DNA: TGTGCCAGCAGCCAAGCCCATCAGGGGGAGCAGTACTTC

D: .
V: TRBV18
length: 15
size: once
J: TRBJ1-4
CDR3: CASSRQGPTNEKLFF
DNA: TGTGCCAGCTCCCGGCAGGGGCCAACTAATGAAAAACTGTTTTTT

D: .
V: TRBV30
length: 14
size: .
J: TRBJ1-3
CDR3: CAWTRRSSGNTIYF
DNA: TGTGCCTGGACCCGACGGAGCTCTGGAAACACCATATATTTT

D: .
V: TRBV20-1
length: 14
size: few
J: TRBJ1-2
CDR3: CSASSPVENYGYTF
DNA: TGCAGTGCTAGTTCCCCGGTAGAGAACTATGGCTACACCTTC

D: .
V: TRBV12-5
length: 17
size: once
J: TRBJ2-2
CDR3: CASGLVRGGTNTGELFF
DNA: TGTGCTAGTGGTTTGGTAAGAGGCGGCACGAACACCGGGGAGCTGTTTTTT

D: .
V: TRBV5-6
length: 14
size: .
J: TRBJ1-6
CDR3: CASSSARGNSPLHF
DNA: TGTGCCAGCAGCTCGGCGCGGGGCAATTCACCCCTCCACTTT

D: .
V: TRBV6-5
length: 11
size: few
J: TRBJ1-1
CDR3: CASSRNTEAFF
DNA: TGTGCCAGCAGTAGGAACACTGAAGCTTTCTTT

D: .
V: TRBV4-3
length: 18
size: .
J: TRBJ2-3
CDR3: CASSQDWVALGHTDTQYF
DNA: TGCGCCAGCAGCCAAGATTGGGTGGCCTTGGGTCACACAGATACGCAGTATTTT

D: TRBD1
V: TRBV18
length: 15
size: .
J: TRBJ1-3
CDR3: CASSSGQALKNTIYF
DNA: TGTGCCAGCTCCTCCGGACAGGCCCTTAAAAACACCATATATTTT

D: TRBD1
V: TRBV18
length: 16
size: .
J: TRBJ2-3
CDR3: CASSPGQVLSTDTQYF
DNA: TGTGCCAGCTCACCGGGACAGGTGCTTAGCACAGATACGCAGTATTTT

D: .
V: TRBV7-3
length: 12
size: .
J: TRBJ2-3
CDR3: CASSLNFRTQYF
DNA: TGTGCCAGCAGCTTAAACTTTCGGACTCAGTATTTT

D: .
V: TRBV7-8
length: 14
size: .
J: TRBJ1-1
CDR3: CASSLSAGWAEAFF
DNA: TGTGCCAGCAGCTTATCGGCAGGGTGGGCTGAAGCTTTCTTT